This record covers a single TCR beta chain. The CDR3 covers 14 residues. Germline-derived CDR1 and CDR2 are MGHDK and SYGVNS. The V end was cut by 7 bases, the J end by 2 bases, with 15 bases between. These data originate in a study of CDR3 diversity in severe acne. TCRdb fed the PCR reads into MiXCR, producing one record per CDR3 protein. The sample yields 79,000 or so distinct CDR3 sequences, approximately 54% seen once. This rearrangement joins TRBV25-1 to TRBJ2-7; D remains ambiguous. The sample comprised blood. This receptor was obtained from a male donor with severe acne vulgaris. The DNA for the CDR3 is TGTGCCAGCACCGGTTTTCTTGGCGCCTACGAGCAGTACTTC. Protein: CASTGFLGAYEQYF.